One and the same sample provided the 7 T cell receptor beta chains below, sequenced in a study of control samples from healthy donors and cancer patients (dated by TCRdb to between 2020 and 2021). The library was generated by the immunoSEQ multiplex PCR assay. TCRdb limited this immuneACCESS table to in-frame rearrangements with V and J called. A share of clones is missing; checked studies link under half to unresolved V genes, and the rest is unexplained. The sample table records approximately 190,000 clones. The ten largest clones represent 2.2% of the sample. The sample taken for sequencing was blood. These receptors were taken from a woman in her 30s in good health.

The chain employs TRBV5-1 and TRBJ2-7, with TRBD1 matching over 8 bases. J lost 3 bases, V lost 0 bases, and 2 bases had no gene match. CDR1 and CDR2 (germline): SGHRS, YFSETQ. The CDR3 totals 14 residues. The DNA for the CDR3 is TGCGCCAGCAGCTTGGCAGGGGGCTACTACGAGCAGTACTTC. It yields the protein CASSLAGGYYEQYF. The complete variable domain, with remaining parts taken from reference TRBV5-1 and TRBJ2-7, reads KAGVTQTPRYLIKTRGQQVTLSCSPISGHRSVSWYQQTPGQGLQFLFEYFSETQRNKGNFPGRFSGRQFSNSRSEMNVSTLELGDSALYLCASSLAGGYYEQYFGPGTRLTVT.

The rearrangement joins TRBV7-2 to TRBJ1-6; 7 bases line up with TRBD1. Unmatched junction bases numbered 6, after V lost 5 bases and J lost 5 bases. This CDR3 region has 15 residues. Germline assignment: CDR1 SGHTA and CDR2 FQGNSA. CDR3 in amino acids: CASSINRGNNSPLHF. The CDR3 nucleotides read TGTGCCAGCAGCATAAACAGGGGAAATAATTCACCCCTCCACTTT.

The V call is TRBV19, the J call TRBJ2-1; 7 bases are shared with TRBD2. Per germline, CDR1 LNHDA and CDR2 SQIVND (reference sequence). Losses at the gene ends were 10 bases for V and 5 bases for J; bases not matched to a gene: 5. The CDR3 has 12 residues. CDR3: CAIGGRNNEQFF. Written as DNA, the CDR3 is TGTGCCATCGGGGGGAGGAACAATGAGCAGTTCTTC.

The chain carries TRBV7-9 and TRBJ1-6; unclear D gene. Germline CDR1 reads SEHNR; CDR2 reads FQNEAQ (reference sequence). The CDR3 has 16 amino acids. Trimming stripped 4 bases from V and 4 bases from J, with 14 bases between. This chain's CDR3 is CASSSTRPGYNSPLHF. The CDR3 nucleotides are TGTGCCAGCAGCTCGACCCGACCGGGATATAATTCACCCCTCCACTTT.

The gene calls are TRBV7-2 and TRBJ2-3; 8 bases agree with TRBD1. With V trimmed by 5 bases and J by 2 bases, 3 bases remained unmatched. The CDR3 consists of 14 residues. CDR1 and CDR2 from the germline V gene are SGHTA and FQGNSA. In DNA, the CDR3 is TGTGCCAGCAGCGCCCAGGGGGCCACAGATACGCAGTATTTT. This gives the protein CASSAQGATDTQYF.

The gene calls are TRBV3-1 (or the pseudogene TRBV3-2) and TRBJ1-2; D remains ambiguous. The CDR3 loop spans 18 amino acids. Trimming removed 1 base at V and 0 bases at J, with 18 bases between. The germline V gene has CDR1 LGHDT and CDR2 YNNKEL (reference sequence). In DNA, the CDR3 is TGTGCCAGCAGCCAAGGTCCATCGGGCAGACTTGCTAACTATGGCTACACCTTC. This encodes CASSQGPSGRLANYGYTF.

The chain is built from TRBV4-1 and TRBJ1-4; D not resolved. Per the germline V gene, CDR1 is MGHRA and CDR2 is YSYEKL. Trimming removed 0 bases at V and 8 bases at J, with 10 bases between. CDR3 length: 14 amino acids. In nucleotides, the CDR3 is TGCGCCAGCAGCCAAGATACTACGGTGGAAAAACTGTTTTTT. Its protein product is CASSQDTTVEKLFF.